These 27 T cell receptor beta chains were sequenced from one sample in a study of cytomegalovirus exposure and HLA in healthy donors. It was with 60 Vbeta and 13 Jbeta primers that the PCR ran. The assay was immunoSEQ multiplex PCR, and TCRdb's table has in-frame clones only and misses some. The sample lists approximately 220,000 clones, around 80% occurring once. The sequenced sample consisted of PBMCs. These receptor sequences come from a man between 18 and 35 years old in good health and CMV-seronegative.

This clone has a single count. In nucleotides, the CDR3 is TGTGCCACCAGCCCAGGTGATGACTATGGCTACACCTTC. This gives the protein CATSPGDDYGYTF. V and J are TRBV15 and TRBJ1-2; D ambiguous. CDR3 length equals 13 residues. With 5 bases removed from V and 3 bases from J, the gap between germline ends came to 10 bases. The V gene's germline CDR1 is LNHNV and CDR2 YYDKDF (reference sequence).

This clone came up once. The chain links TRBV19 to TRBJ2-3; 7 bases fit TRBD2. The CDR3 contains 15 residues. Unmatched junction bases numbered 4, after V lost 3 bases and J lost 1 base. The germline V gene has CDR1 LNHDA and CDR2 SQIVND (reference sequence). The CDR3 nucleotides read TGTGCCAGTAGTATCGGGCTAGCGGGCACAGATACGCAGTATTTT. Translated, it gives CASSIGLAGTDTQYF.

The J gene is TRBJ2-3, the V gene TRBV30, with 13 bases lining up with TRBD2. This CDR3 has 15 amino acids. Trimming took 3 bases from V and 5 from J; bases not matched to a gene: 5. Germline V gene sequence: CDR1 GTSNPN, CDR2 SVGIG (reference sequence). DNA for the CDR3: TGTGCCTGGAGCGGACTAGCGGGAGCGATAGATACGCAGTATTTT. Its translation is CAWSGLAGAIDTQYF.

This clone appeared a few times. V and J are TRBV11-2 and TRBJ2-7; the match to TRBD1 covers 9 bases. J gave up 2 bases and V 0 bases, and 5 bases lay outside the gene matches. Germline V gene sequence: CDR1 SGHAT, CDR2 FQNNGV. CDR3 length: 16 residues. The CDR3 spells CASSLEIGTGTYEQYF. The CDR3 nucleotides are TGTGCCAGCAGCTTAGAGATCGGGACAGGGACCTACGAGCAGTACTTC.

CDR3 sequence: CASSQTAYNSPLHF. CDR3 nucleotide sequence: TGTGCCAGCAGCCAAACAGCATATAATTCACCCCTCCACTTT. This chain links TRBV16 with TRBJ1-6, with unresolved D. The CDR3 is made up of 14 amino acids. Germline V lookup: CDR1 KGHSY, CDR2 FQNENV. Trimming removed 2 bases at V and 4 bases at J, with 6 bases between.

The table lists this clone with a few counts. The chain couples TRBV13 to TRBJ1-1; D not resolved. The CDR3 runs 15 residues. V was pared by 4 bases and J by 1 base, with 13 bases between. Germline V gene lookup returns CDR1 PRHDT and CDR2 FYEKMQ (reference sequence). In nucleotides, the CDR3 is TGTGCCAGCAGCTCTGAGGGCGGGGAGAACACTGAAGCTTTCTTT. Amino acid sequence: CASSSEGGENTEAFF.

The rearrangement links TRBV11-2 to TRBJ2-7; perhaps TRBD2 as D (5 bases). This CDR3 region has 16 residues. V was pared by 6 bases and J by 9 bases, with 27 bases between. CDR1 and CDR2 from the germline V gene are SGHAT and FQNNGV. The CDR3 DNA is TGTGCCAGCAGTCTTAAGGAGGACCCACTAAGATTTGGGCAGTACTTC. It encodes CASSLKEDPLRFGQYF.

The genes are TRBV29-1 and TRBJ2-7, with a tentative D call TRBD1 (6 bases). Per germline, CDR1 SQVTM and CDR2 ANQGSEA. There are 13 residues in the CDR3. With 6 bases removed from V and 0 bases from J, the gap between germline ends came to 12 bases. The CDR3 sequence is CSVAGTLSYEQYF. The DNA for the CDR3 is TGCAGCGTGGCCGGGACACTCTCCTACGAGCAGTACTTC.

The chain is built from TRBV6-5 and TRBJ2-1; possibly TRBD2 for D (5 bases). The germline CDR1 and CDR2 sequences are MNHEY and SVGAGI. V was trimmed by 2 bases and J by 9 bases, leaving 17 bases between them. This CDR3 is 15 amino acids long. The CDR3 here is CASSYGSRAGGEQFF. Here the CDR3 DNA reads TGTGCCAGCAGTTACGGATCCCGAGCAGGAGGTGAGCAGTTCTTC.

CDR3 in amino acids: CASSEPLEVGYTF. The CDR3 bases are TGCGCCAGCAGTGAGCCATTGGAGGTTGGCTACACCTTC. The V call is TRBV10-2, the J call TRBJ1-2; no clear D. Germline V gene lookup returns CDR1 WSHSY and CDR2 SAAADI. The CDR3 has 13 amino acids. The V and J ends lost 2 bases and 7 bases respectively, with 11 bases between them.

Written as DNA, the CDR3 is TGTGCCAGCAGTTACCTCAGGGGGCAGGTAGATACGCAGTATTTT. Residues: CASSYLRGQVDTQYF. The chain uses TRBV7-9 and TRBJ2-3; 8 bases are a match to TRBD1. There are 15 residues in the CDR3. CDR1 and CDR2 from the germline V gene are SEHNR and FQNEAQ (reference sequence). V lost 6 bases to trimming and J lost 5 bases; unmatched junction nucleotides: 10.

This chain links TRBV5-6 with TRBJ2-5; TRBD1 aligns across 8 bases. The germline V gene has CDR1 SGHDT and CDR2 YYEEEE. CDR3 length: 14 residues. The trim removed 3 bases at V and 5 bases at J, leaving 6 bases unmatched. The CDR3 region is CASSYGQGWETQYF. In DNA form, the CDR3 reads TGTGCCAGCAGCTACGGACAGGGTTGGGAGACCCAGTACTTC. The whole variable domain, filled in from reference TRBV5-6 and TRBJ2-5, reads DAGVTQSPTHLIKTRGQQVTLRCSPKSGHDTVSWYQQALGQGPQFIFQYYEEEERQRGNFPDRFSGHQFPNYSSELNVNALLLGDSALYLCASSYGQGWETQYFGPGTRLLVL.

V gene TRBV30 combines with J gene TRBJ1-5; D may be TRBD1 (5 bases). Germline V lookup: CDR1 GTSNPN, CDR2 SVGIG (reference sequence). This CDR3 comprises 12 residues. V lost 0 bases to trimming and J lost 6 bases, with 6 bases between them. The DNA of the CDR3 is TGTGCCTGGAGTGTAGGGGCTCAGCCCCAGCATTTT. Protein: CAWSVGAQPQHF.

Only one count was recorded for this clone. The gene calls are TRBV18 and TRBJ2-7; 8 bases match TRBD1. CDR3 length equals 15 residues. Germline loops: CDR1 KGHSH, CDR2 LQKENI. V was pared by 3 bases and J by 0 bases, with 4 bases of the junction left unmatched. This CDR3 is CASSPPDRDSYEQYF. CDR3 nucleotide sequence: TGTGCCAGCTCACCTCCGGACAGGGACTCCTACGAGCAGTACTTC.

The V and J genes are TRBV6-1 and TRBJ1-2; TRBD1 might be the D (5 bases). The CDR3 runs 13 residues. The germline CDR1 and CDR2 sequences are MNHNS and SASEGT. The V end lost 10 bases, the J end lost 7 bases, and 19 bases lay between the germline ends. The CDR3 loop reads CAISWAPGGGYTF. CDR3 bases: TGTGCCATCAGCTGGGCGCCGGGGGGTGGCTACACCTTC.

J is TRBJ2-7 and V is TRBV15; possible D gene TRBD2, 6 bases. Germline CDR1 is LNHNV and CDR2 is YYDKDF (reference sequence). V was shortened by 1 base and J by 0 bases, with 16 bases between the two germline ends. This CDR3 is built from 17 residues. This CDR3 is CATSRGATAGSSYEQYF. The CDR3 DNA sequence: TGTGCCACCAGCAGAGGCGCCACGGCGGGAAGCTCCTACGAGCAGTACTTC. The entire variable domain, with the rest obtained from reference TRBV15 and TRBJ2-7, is as follows: DAMVIQNPRYQVTQFGKPVTLSCSQTLNHNVMYWYQQKSSQAPKLLFHYYDKDFNNEADTPDNFQSRRPNTSFCFLDIRSPGLGDTAMYLCATSRGATAGSSYEQYFGPGTRLTVT.

This sequence joins TRBV19 and TRBJ1-4; D possibly corresponds to TRBD1 (5 bases). CDR1 is LNHDA, CDR2 SQIVND, per germline (reference sequence). With 5 bases removed from V and 0 bases from J, the gap between germline ends came to 13 bases. CDR3 size: 16 residues. CDR3 sequence (DNA): TGTGCCAGTAGTTCGGCCACGGGGGCAACTAATGAAAAACTGTTTTTT. The encoded protein is CASSSATGATNEKLFF. Supplemented by reference TRBV19 and TRBJ1-4, the full variable domain reads DGGITQSPKYLFRKEGQNVTLSCEQNLNHDAMYWYRQDPGQGLRLIYYSQIVNDFQKGDIAEGYSVSREKKESFPLTVTSAQKNPTAFYLCASSSATGATNEKLFFGSGTQLSVL.

The chain carries TRBV5-4 and TRBJ2-5, with 7 bases aligning to TRBD2. The J call may be incorrect, as the DNA end agrees better with TRBJ2-7. There are 16 residues in the CDR3. The V gene's germline CDR1 is SGHNT and CDR2 YYREEE (reference sequence). The CDR3 protein is CASSTHAGGSSYEQYF. CDR3 DNA sequence: TGTGCCAGCAGCACCCACGCTGGCGGGAGTTCCTACGAGCAGTACTTC.

The chain carries TRBV10-1 and TRBJ1-4; tentative D call: TRBD1 (5 bases). In germline, CDR1 is WNHNN, CDR2 SYGVQD (reference sequence). The length of the CDR3 is 14 residues. Trimming cost V 5 bases and J 8 bases, with 15 bases left between them. CDR3 protein: CASSRGEGGEKLFF. The DNA of the CDR3 is TGCGCCAGCAGTCGGGGCGAGGGAGGCGAAAAACTGTTTTTT.

The chain couples TRBV29-1 to TRBJ2-1, with 8 bases fitting TRBD2. CDR3 size: 13 residues. Unmatched junction bases numbered 9, after V lost 5 bases and J lost 9 bases. The germline V gene encodes CDR1 SQVTM and CDR2 ANQGSEA. CDR3 DNA: TGCAGCGTTCGGCGGGAGGCCGGGGGTGAGCAGTTCTTC. The encoded protein is CSVRREAGGEQFF.

The rearrangement links TRBV7-9 to TRBJ1-1, with D tentatively TRBD1 (6 bases). Trimming stripped 5 bases from V and 6 bases from J, with 19 bases between. The CDR3 spans 15 residues. CDR1 is SEHNR and CDR2 is FQNEAQ in the germline V gene (reference sequence). This CDR3 is CASSPGDAGKSEAFF. CDR3 coding DNA: TGTGCCAGCAGCCCAGGGGATGCAGGGAAGTCTGAAGCTTTCTTT.

The chain has TRBV7-9 and TRBJ2-7; TRBD1 aligns across 10 bases. The CDR3 spans 14 residues. With V trimmed by 5 bases and J by 1 base, 2 bases remained unmatched. CDR1 is SEHNR and CDR2 is FQNEAQ in the germline V gene (reference sequence). The CDR3 coding sequence is TGTGCCAGCAGCGGGACAGGGGTTTCCTACGAGCAGTACTTC. Its protein product is CASSGTGVSYEQYF.

V usage is TRBV30 and J usage is TRBJ1-1; D is unclear. The V end lost 3 bases, the J end lost 4 bases, and 12 bases lay between the germline ends. The CDR3 has 13 residues. Per the germline V gene, CDR1 is GTSNPN and CDR2 is SVGIG (reference sequence). The CDR3 protein is CAWSLTSGTEAFF. The CDR3 nucleotides read TGTGCCTGGAGCCTCACTAGTGGCACTGAAGCTTTCTTT.

The chain employs TRBV28 and TRBJ1-2; 7 bases agree with TRBD1. The CDR3 runs 15 residues. V shed 2 bases, J shed 0 bases, and the junction held 3 bases outside the gene matches. Germline CDR1 is MDHEN and CDR2 is SYDVKM. In DNA, the CDR3 is TGTGCCAGCAGTTTAACAGGGGCAGCTAACTATGGCTACACCTTC. It is translated as CASSLTGAANYGYTF.

V is TRBV19 and J is TRBJ2-1, with 15 bases fitting TRBD2. J was trimmed by 9 bases and V by 4 bases; bases with no gene match: 7. This CDR3 has 16 residues. Looked up from germline, CDR1 is LNHDA and CDR2 is SQIVND (reference sequence). CDR3 nucleotide sequence: TGTGCCAGTAGTAGGGGACTAGCGGGAGGTCTGAGTGAGCAGTTCTTC. This translates into CASSRGLAGGLSEQFF.

The chain joins TRBV19 to TRBJ1-2, with TRBD1 matching 10 bases. The CDR3 runs to 16 residues. Germline CDR1 and CDR2: LNHDA and SQIVND (reference sequence). J gave up 8 bases and V 1 base, and 10 bases lay outside the gene matches. The DNA for the CDR3 is TGTGCCAGTAGTATAGCCCTTGGGACAGGGGTTCGCGGCTACACCTTC. It yields the protein CASSIALGTGVRGYTF.

The chain employs TRBV18 and TRBJ1-2, with 8 bases that match TRBD1. J was trimmed by 3 bases and V by 4 bases; bases with no gene match: 1. The CDR3 sequence is 13 residues long. Germline assignment: CDR1 KGHSH and CDR2 LQKENI. In DNA form, the CDR3 reads TGTGCCAGCTCACAGGACAGGGACTATGGCTACACCTTC. This encodes CASSQDRDYGYTF.